The clone carrying this TCR beta chain was seen a handful of times. What it binds is unknown. Before the COVID-19 pandemic, during about 2010-2018, CD4+ T cells were taken from unexposed donors. The cells were cultured for around ten days before CD4+ T cells were isolated. Testing used SARS-CoV-2 S/N and four cold-coronavirus spikes on unexposed-donor CD4+ T cells, cells permitting. Using immunoSEQ multiplex PCR, the repertoire was profiled, and TCRdb retains in-frame clones only, with some absent. The sample lists around 32,000 clones, approximately 80% occurring once. The junction had 8 bases not matched to a gene; V was cut back by 6 bases and J by 5 bases. Germline V gives CDR1 GTSNPN, CDR2 SVGIG (reference sequence). This CDR3 has 14 residues. This sample stems from a study of CD4 T cells in relation to SARS-CoV-2 and coronaviruses.

The sequence was obtained from a human donor in good health. Sequencing was carried out using CD4+ T cells from PBMCs, cultured in vitro. The genes are TRBV30 and TRBJ2-2; TRBD1 matches 8 bases. The CDR3 region is CACRWTGSTGELFF. The CDR3 bases are TGTGCCTGCCGGTGGACAGGGTCGACCGGGGAGCTGTTTTTT. The full variable domain, completed using reference TRBV30 and TRBJ2-2, is SQTIHQWPATLVQPVGSPLSLECTVEGTSNPNLYWYRQAAGRGLQLLFYSVGIGQISSEVPQNLSASRPQDRQFILSSKKLLLSDSGFYLCACRWTGSTGELFFGEGSRLTVL.